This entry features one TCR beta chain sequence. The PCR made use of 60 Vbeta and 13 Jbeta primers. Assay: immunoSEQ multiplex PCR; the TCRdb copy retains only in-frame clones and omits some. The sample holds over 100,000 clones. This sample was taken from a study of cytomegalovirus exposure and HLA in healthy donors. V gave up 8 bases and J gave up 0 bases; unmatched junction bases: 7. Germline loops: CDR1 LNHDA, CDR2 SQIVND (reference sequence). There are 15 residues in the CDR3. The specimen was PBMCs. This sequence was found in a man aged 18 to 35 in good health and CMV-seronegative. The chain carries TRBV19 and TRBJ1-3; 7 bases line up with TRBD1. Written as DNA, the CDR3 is TGTGCCAGTGCAGACAGGGCCCCCTCTGGAAACACCATATATTTT. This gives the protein CASADRAPSGNTIYF.